The 31 T cell receptor beta chains listed next were all sequenced from one sample in a study of OX40 agonist ivuxolimab in advanced cancers. Clones were read by immunoSEQ multiplex PCR, and TCRdb kept only the in-frame ones, dropping some. The data contain about 64,000 clones, around 90% of them singletons. The sequencing here drew on CD4+ or CD8+ T cells sorted from blood, taken in a trial of the OX40 agonist ivuxolimab. Receptor source: an adult with an advanced solid tumor such as melanoma, head and neck, liver or kidney cancer.

This chain links TRBV5-1 with TRBJ2-6, with no clear D. Trimming left V 5 bases short and J 0 bases short, with 6 bases between. The CDR3 covers 14 residues. Germline V gene data show CDR1 as SGHRS and CDR2 as YFSETQ. This CDR3 is CASSPDSGANVLTF. CDR3 bases: TGCGCCAGCAGTCCAGACTCTGGGGCCAACGTCCTGACTTTC.

The chain couples TRBV10-2 to TRBJ1-2; perhaps TRBD1 as D (5 bases). CDR3 length equals 13 residues. Per the germline V gene, CDR1 is WSHSY and CDR2 is SAAADI. The V and J ends lost 6 bases and 10 bases respectively, with 18 bases between them. The chain's CDR3 is CASSEMGDGYYTF. The CDR3 DNA is TGCGCCAGCAGCGAAATGGGGGACGGCTACTACACCTTC.

This clone came up once. The V and J genes are TRBV27 and TRBJ2-5; D unclear. V was shortened by 0 bases and J by 5 bases, with 7 bases between the two germline ends. The CDR3 consists of 13 residues. Germline CDR1 MNHEY, CDR2 SMNVEV (reference sequence). The DNA for the CDR3 is TGTGCCAGCAGTTTATCAGTTTGGGAGACCCAGTACTTC. Its protein is CASSLSVWETQYF.

The genes are TRBV5-1 and TRBJ1-3; TRBD1 agrees at 7 bases. V shed 2 bases, J shed 2 bases, and the junction held 4 bases outside the gene matches. CDR3 length equals 15 residues. The germline V gene encodes CDR1 SGHRS and CDR2 YFSETQ. In DNA form, the CDR3 reads TGCGCCAGCAGCTTCACAGGGGATCCTGGAAACACCATATATTTT. This codes for CASSFTGDPGNTIYF.

The V and J genes are TRBV6-5 and TRBJ2-5; 8 nucleotides line up with TRBD2. The tail of the sequence fits TRBJ2-7 better, so the J call may be wrong. Germline CDR1 MNHEY, CDR2 SVGAGI. The CDR3 is made up of 15 amino acids. The CDR3 sequence: CASSYSSGAAYEQYF. CDR3 DNA sequence: TGTGCCAGCAGTTACTCTAGCGGGGCAGCCTACGAGCAGTACTTC.

The sample holds a few counts of this clone. The V gene is TRBV11-2, the J gene TRBJ2-7; TRBD1 agrees at 9 bases. This CDR3 spans 15 amino acids. V was pared by 2 bases and J by 5 bases, with 7 bases of the junction left unmatched. The germline CDR1 and CDR2 sequences are SGHAT and FQNNGV. Here the CDR3 reads CASSLTGTGSHEQYF. CDR3 DNA: TGTGCCAGCAGCTTAACCGGGACAGGGAGCCACGAGCAGTACTTC.

The rearrangement uses TRBV2 and TRBJ2-6, with D perhaps matching TRBD1 (5 bases). Germline CDR1 SNHLY, CDR2 FYNNEI. V lost 4 bases to trimming and J lost 4 bases, with 8 bases between them. This CDR3 has 14 residues. CDR3 sequence: CASSAGSGANVLTF. The CDR3 nucleotides are TGTGCCAGCAGTGCAGGGTCCGGGGCCAACGTCCTGACTTTC.

The chain couples TRBV6-5 to TRBJ1-4; TRBD1 matches 8 bases. The CDR3 has 14 amino acids. The V gene end was trimmed by 5 bases and the J gene end by 8 bases; junction bases not matched to a gene: 7. Germline CDR1 MNHEY, CDR2 SVGAGI. CDR3 region: CASSPDRAGEKLFF. Here the CDR3 DNA reads TGTGCCAGCAGTCCGGACAGGGCGGGCGAAAAACTGTTTTTT.

The gene calls are TRBV6-1 and TRBJ2-4; D might be TRBD1 (7 bases). The CDR3 extends over 13 amino acids. Germline V gene lookup returns CDR1 MNHNS and CDR2 SASEGT. The V end lost 6 bases, the J end lost 7 bases, and 13 bases lay between the germline ends. CDR3 DNA sequence: TGTGCCAGCAGCCAGACAGGGAGGAACATTCAGTACTTC. Encoded protein: CASSQTGRNIQYF.

The chain has TRBV27 and TRBJ2-4; the D is unclear. V dropped 2 bases and J dropped 0 bases, with 14 bases sitting between them. CDR1 is MNHEY and CDR2 is SMNVEV in the germline V gene (reference sequence). The CDR3 has 17 amino acids. The CDR3 spells CASSLGDASGAKNIQYF. CDR3 bases: TGTGCCAGCAGTTTAGGAGATGCCTCCGGAGCCAAAAACATTCAGTACTTC.

The genes are TRBV6-5 and TRBJ1-1; D is unclear. There are 14 residues in the CDR3. Germline CDR1 and CDR2: MNHEY and SVGAGI. V was clipped by 2 bases and J by 1 base, with 8 bases between them. The CDR3 DNA follows: TGTGCCAGCAGTTACCTCGAGGGGAACACTGAAGCTTTCTTT. Protein product: CASSYLEGNTEAFF.

J is TRBJ2-4 and V is TRBV5-1; 14 positions match TRBD2. V trimming: 4 bases; J trimming: 4 bases; junction bases outside the gene matches: 10. The CDR3 loop spans 18 amino acids. Germline assignment: CDR1 SGHRS and CDR2 YFSETQ. In DNA, the CDR3 is TGCGCCAGCAGCCAGGGACTAGCGGGAGTTTGGGCGAAAAACATTCAGTACTTC. It codes for CASSQGLAGVWAKNIQYF.

This chain links TRBV2 with TRBJ2-5; D is ambiguous. The CDR3 covers 12 residues. Germline V lookup: CDR1 SNHLY, CDR2 FYNNEI. V was clipped by 4 bases and J by 5 bases, with 8 bases between them. CDR3 residues: CASSVVWETQYF. The CDR3 DNA sequence: TGTGCCAGCAGTGTAGTTTGGGAGACCCAGTACTTC. The whole variable domain, filled in from reference TRBV2 and TRBJ2-5, reads EPEVTQTPSHQVTQMGQEVILRCVPISNHLYFYWYRQILGQKVEFLVSFYNNEISEKSEIFDDQFSVERPDGSNFTLKIRSTKLEDSAMYFCASSVVWETQYFGPGTRLLVL.

This clone showed up just a few times. V usage is TRBV4-3 and J usage is TRBJ2-3; 10 bases fit TRBD2. Germline V gives CDR1 LGHNA, CDR2 YSLEER. The length of the CDR3 is 19 residues. V dropped 0 bases and J dropped 4; count of bases not matched to a gene: 13. The CDR3 here is CASSQEILSRAGGPDTQYF. CDR3 in DNA: TGCGCCAGCAGCCAAGAAATCCTCAGCAGAGCGGGAGGGCCAGATACGCAGTATTTT.

The CDR3 protein is CASTTITGNQPQHF. The CDR3, as DNA: TGTGCCAGTACCACTATAACGGGCAATCAGCCCCAGCATTTT. The chain uses TRBV19 and TRBJ1-5; D gene ambiguous. The CDR3 covers 14 residues. From germline, CDR1 is LNHDA and CDR2 SQIVND (reference sequence). V was pared by 7 bases and J by 2 bases, with 12 bases between.

The V and J genes are TRBV30 and TRBJ2-5, with D unresolved. CDR1 is GTSNPN and CDR2 is SVGIG in the germline V gene (reference sequence). The ends were cut back, 2 bases at V and 5 bases at J, with 6 bases in the middle. The CDR3 extends over 11 amino acids. CDR3 in DNA: TGTGCCTGGAGTAGCCAGGAGACCCAGTACTTC. The encoded protein is CAWSSQETQYF.

J is TRBJ1-2 and V is TRBV7-2; the D gene is possibly TRBD1 (5 bases). Germline CDR1 is SGHTA and CDR2 is FQGNSA. This CDR3 has 14 amino acids. The ends were cut back, 5 bases at V and 2 bases at J, with 12 bases in the middle. The CDR3 DNA reads as TGTGCCAGCAGCCTCCTGGGGGAGAACTATGGCTACACCTTC. This gives the protein CASSLLGENYGYTF.

This clone occurred once. Other DNA sequences in the sample encode the same CDR3. The chain couples TRBV7-8 to TRBJ2-5, with 7 bases identical to TRBD1. The J segment lost 1 base and the V segment lost 5 bases, leaving 4 bases of the junction unmatched. Germline V gene data show CDR1 as SGHVS and CDR2 as FQNEAQ. CDR3 length: 14 residues. The CDR3 region is CASSLGTVQETQYF. As DNA, the CDR3 is TGTGCCAGCAGCCTTGGGACAGTCCAAGAGACCCAGTACTTC.

The chain links TRBV6-5 to TRBJ2-7; a weak D match, TRBD1 (5 bases). The CDR3 length is 15 residues. Per germline, CDR1 MNHEY and CDR2 SVGAGI. The V end was cut by 2 bases, the J end by 2 bases, with 13 bases between. The CDR3 here is CASSYIGHFPYEQYF. CDR3 nucleotides: TGTGCCAGCAGTTACATTGGACATTTTCCCTACGAGCAGTACTTC.

A single count supports this clone. The chain is built from TRBV9 and TRBJ2-1; D not certain. Looked up from germline, CDR1 is SGDLS and CDR2 is YYNGEE. This CDR3 is built from 15 residues. The V end lost 4 bases, the J end lost 2 bases, and 13 bases lay between the germline ends. The CDR3 DNA sequence: TGTGCCAGCAGCTCAACCCCCGGAACCTACAATGAGCAGTTCTTC. Amino acid sequence: CASSSTPGTYNEQFF.

The CDR3 nucleotides are TGCGCCAGCAGCAGGGGACTAGCGTCCTACGAGCAGTACTTC. Its protein product is CASSRGLASYEQYF. The rearrangement uses TRBV5-1 and TRBJ2-7, with 10 bases aligning to TRBD2. V trimming: 4 bases; J trimming: 1 base; junction bases outside the gene matches: 2. CDR1 and CDR2 from the germline V gene are SGHRS and YFSETQ. The CDR3 is made up of 14 amino acids.

The chain links TRBV11-2 to TRBJ2-1; the D gene is possibly TRBD1 (6 bases). CDR1 and CDR2 from the germline V gene are SGHAT and FQNNGV. Trimming stripped 3 bases from V and 0 bases from J, with 12 bases between. The CDR3 contains 16 residues. CDR3 region: CASSFEGHHSYNEQFF. The CDR3 nucleotides read TGTGCCAGCAGCTTTGAGGGACACCACTCCTACAATGAGCAGTTCTTC.

V is TRBV5-1 and J is TRBJ1-4; D is unclear. Germline V lookup: CDR1 SGHRS, CDR2 YFSETQ. V lost 0 bases to trimming and J lost 5 bases, with 5 bases between them. This CDR3 has 13 amino acids. The CDR3 DNA follows: TGCGCCAGCAGCTTGGAACTAAATGAAAAACTGTTTTTT. Its translation: CASSLELNEKLFF.

This CDR3 is CASSEGGADTQYF. The CDR3 DNA is TGTGCCAGCAGCGAGGGCGGGGCAGATACGCAGTATTTT. This sequence joins TRBV7-9 and TRBJ2-3, with TRBD2 as a possible D gene (6 bases). V lost 5 bases to trimming and J lost 4 bases, with 10 bases between them. This CDR3 is 13 amino acids long. Germline V CDR1 and CDR2: SEHNR, FQNEAQ (reference sequence).

The chain couples TRBV6-6 to TRBJ1-1; perhaps TRBD1 as D (5 bases). CDR3 length: 14 residues. V shed 6 bases and J shed 5 bases, with 16 bases lying between them. From germline, CDR1 is MNHNY and CDR2 SVGAGI (reference sequence). The CDR3 nucleotides are TGTGCCAGCAGGCCAGGGACTTGGAGAACTGAAGCTTTCTTT. The encoded protein is CASRPGTWRTEAFF.

This sequence joins TRBV9 and TRBJ1-1; unclear D gene. Per the germline V gene, CDR1 is SGDLS and CDR2 is YYNGEE. Trimming removed 0 bases from V and 1 base from J, with 7 bases in between. The CDR3 consists of 14 residues. CDR3 sequence reads: CASSVDAGNTEAFF. The CDR3, as DNA: TGTGCCAGCAGCGTAGATGCAGGGAACACTGAAGCTTTCTTT.

The V call is TRBV5-1, the J call TRBJ1-1; D gene unclear. Trimming removed 0 bases from V and 5 bases from J, with 8 bases in between. Germline V CDR1 and CDR2: SGHRS, YFSETQ. This CDR3 has 13 amino acids. The CDR3 DNA reads TGCGCCAGCAGCTTGGTGAGGGAGACTGAAGCTTTCTTT. The encoded protein is CASSLVRETEAFF.

This sequence joins TRBV28 and TRBJ1-5; D is unclear. CDR3 size: 15 residues. From germline, CDR1 is MDHEN and CDR2 SYDVKM. Trimming cost V 3 bases and J 2 bases, with 11 bases left between them. The DNA for the CDR3 is TGTGCCAGCAGTTTTACGGTCCGGGGCAATCAGCCCCAGCATTTT. Amino acids: CASSFTVRGNQPQHF.

The chain links TRBV6-5 to TRBJ1-5, with 7 nucleotides matching TRBD1. The CDR3 extends over 15 amino acids. The J segment lost 5 bases and the V segment lost 0 bases, leaving 4 bases of the junction unmatched. Germline CDR1 is MNHEY and CDR2 is SVGAGI. The CDR3 loop reads CASSYSYRGDQPQHF. CDR3 sequence (DNA): TGTGCCAGCAGTTACTCCTACAGGGGCGATCAGCCCCAGCATTTT.

The CDR3 spells CASSLTSGRDTQYF. DNA for the CDR3: TGTGCCAGCTCTCTGACTAGCGGGAGAGATACGCAGTATTTT. V and J are TRBV18 and TRBJ2-3; 12 bases are shared with TRBD2. After removal of 6 bases from V and 5 bases from J, the junction contained 3 bases not matched to a gene. Looked up from germline, CDR1 is KGHSH and CDR2 is LQKENI. The CDR3 has 14 residues.

The chain is built from TRBV14 and TRBJ2-3, with D tentatively TRBD1 (5 bases). V lost 3 bases and J 5 bases, leaving 9 bases between the germline ends. The germline V gene encodes CDR1 SGHDN and CDR2 FVKESK. CDR3 length: 13 residues. DNA of the CDR3: TGTGCCAGCAGCCACAGGGTTTTAGATACGCAGTATTTT. As protein: CASSHRVLDTQYF.